Listed below are T cell receptor beta chains from one sample, sequenced in a study of shared clonotypes between healthy human individuals. Assay: immunoSEQ multiplex PCR; the TCRdb copy retains only in-frame clones and omits some. The sample holds roughly 1,800,000 clones, roughly 94% seen once. The specimen was naive CD8+ T cells sorted from blood. These receptor sequences come from a man between 18 and 29 years old in good health. CDR3s include the opening cysteine and the closing phenylalanine or tryptophan. The D gene is left open where the match is weak. Size is omitted from some rows. Given values are once, few, many or a class for expanded clones.

j_call: TRBJ2-7
d_call: TRBD1
clone_size: .
v_call: TRBV4-1
cdr3_aa: CASSQPGGGYEQYF
cdr3_nt: TGCGCCAGCAGCCAACCAGGGGGCGGTTACGAGCAGTACTTC

j_call: TRBJ2-5
d_call: TRBD2
clone_size: .
v_call: TRBV5-5
cdr3_aa: CASSPPVGGKTQYF
cdr3_nt: TGTGCCAGCAGCCCCCCGGTCGGGGGGAAGACCCAGTACTTC

j_call: TRBJ2-1
d_call: TRBD2
clone_size: once
v_call: TRBV19
cdr3_aa: CASSIDPWEGSYNEQFF
cdr3_nt: TGTGCCAGTAGTATAGATCCGTGGGAGGGCTCCTACAATGAGCAGTTCTTC

j_call: TRBJ1-2
d_call: TRBD1
clone_size: .
v_call: TRBV27
cdr3_aa: CASSSSPGTGIYGYTF
cdr3_nt: TGTGCCAGCAGTTCCTCACCCGGGACAGGGATTTATGGCTACACCTTC

j_call: TRBJ1-2
d_call: .
clone_size: .
v_call: TRBV21-1
cdr3_aa: CASQRQTNYGYTF
cdr3_nt: TGTGCCAGCCAACGACAGACTAACTATGGCTACACCTTC

j_call: TRBJ2-2
d_call: .
clone_size: .
v_call: TRBV27
cdr3_aa: CASSTQVTGELFF
cdr3_nt: TGTGCCAGCAGTACACAGGTCACCGGGGAGCTGTTTTTT

j_call: TRBJ2-1
d_call: TRBD2
clone_size: once
v_call: TRBV13
cdr3_aa: CASTAAGEMFF
cdr3_nt: TGTGCCAGCACCGCCGCGGGAGAGATGTTCTTC

j_call: TRBJ2-7
d_call: TRBD2
clone_size: .
v_call: TRBV4-2
cdr3_aa: CASSQITSGGPYEQYF
cdr3_nt: TGTGCCAGCAGCCAAATTACTAGCGGGGGTCCCTACGAGCAGTACTTC

j_call: TRBJ2-1
d_call: .
clone_size: .
v_call: TRBV27
cdr3_aa: CASSLLGQEGANEQFF
cdr3_nt: TGTGCCAGCAGTTTACTCGGCCAGGAGGGGGCGAATGAGCAGTTCTTC

j_call: TRBJ2-1
d_call: .
clone_size: .
v_call: TRBV6-1
cdr3_aa: CASSEMGDSYNEQFF
cdr3_nt: TGTGCCAGCAGTGAAATGGGCGATTCCTACAATGAGCAGTTCTTC

j_call: TRBJ2-7
d_call: TRBD2
clone_size: .
v_call: TRBV10-1
cdr3_aa: CASGPTGGSSYEQYF
cdr3_nt: TGCGCCAGCGGTCCTACGGGGGGGAGCTCCTACGAGCAGTACTTC